This passage covers 30 T cell receptor beta chains from one sample sequenced in a study of blood T cell repertoires in COVID-19. Profiled with immunoSEQ multiplex PCR; TCRdb holds only in-frame clones, not every one. The sample has some 15,000 clones, approximately 89% seen once; the top ten hold about 4.5%. The specimen was peripheral blood. The receptors here all came from a man between 60 and 70 years old with active COVID-19.

The chain is built from TRBV6-6 and TRBJ2-5; tentative D call: TRBD1 (6 bases). The CDR3 spans 11 residues. The V end lost 10 bases, the J end lost 7 bases, and 13 bases lay between the germline ends. Germline V lookup: CDR1 MNHNY, CDR2 SVGAGI (reference sequence). This CDR3 reads CAIKQGWTQYF. CDR3 nucleotides: TGTGCCATCAAACAGGGTTGGACCCAGTACTTC.

This chain links TRBV13 with TRBJ2-3, with TRBD2 matching 8 bases. The V and J ends lost 8 bases and 5 bases, in that order; junction bases with no gene match: 3. The CDR3 consists of 12 residues. Per germline, CDR1 PRHDT and CDR2 FYEKMQ (reference sequence). CDR3 nucleotides: TGTGCCAGCCGGGGGGGGTTAGATACGCAGTATTTT. Translating it yields CASRGGLDTQYF.

The rearrangement joins TRBV6-4 to TRBJ2-2; perhaps TRBD1 as D (6 bases). In germline, CDR1 is MRHNA, CDR2 SNTAGT. The germline V and J ends were trimmed by 6 bases and 5 bases, with 13 bases remaining between them. This CDR3 contains 14 residues. CDR3 region: CASSDQGGTGELFF. The CDR3 DNA reads TGTGCCAGCAGCGATCAAGGGGGTACCGGGGAGCTGTTTTTT.

The DNA for the CDR3 is TGTGCCACCGGTGCAGGGTTCGGCAAAAACATTCAGTACTTC. Its protein product is CATGAGFGKNIQYF. This rearrangement joins TRBV2 to TRBJ2-4, with D possibly matching TRBD1 (5 bases). The CDR3 is 14 residues long. The V gene lost 10 bases and the J gene lost 3 bases, with 16 bases spanning the gap. Germline values: CDR1 SNHLY, CDR2 FYNNEI.

This clone was recorded only once. This chain connects TRBV2 to TRBJ2-2; no clear D gene. This CDR3 contains 15 residues. Germline assignment: CDR1 SNHLY and CDR2 FYNNEI. The ends were cut back, 4 bases at V and 4 bases at J, with 13 bases in the middle. CDR3 coding DNA: TGTGCCAGCAGTGGGCTTTCTAGTCCCACCGGGGAGCTGTTTTTT. Translated: CASSGLSSPTGELFF. The full variable domain, rest sourced from reference TRBV2 and TRBJ2-2, is EPEVTQTPSHQVTQMGQEVILRCVPISNHLYFYWYRQILGQKVEFLVSFYNNEISEKSEIFDDQFSVERPDGSNFTLKIRSTKLEDSAMYFCASSGLSSPTGELFFGEGSRLTVL.

V gene TRBV2 combines with J gene TRBJ1-2; D not resolved. In germline, CDR1 is SNHLY, CDR2 FYNNEI. Trimming removed 6 bases at V and 3 bases at J, with 8 bases between. The CDR3 loop spans 12 amino acids. The CDR3 protein is CASSVVYYGYTF. CDR3 nucleotide sequence: TGTGCCAGCAGCGTTGTTTACTATGGCTACACCTTC.

This clone has only one observation. The chain recombines TRBV19 with TRBJ2-2; 7 positions agree with TRBD2. The germline V gene encodes CDR1 LNHDA and CDR2 SQIVND (reference sequence). This CDR3 region has 16 residues. V was clipped by 4 bases and J by 0 bases; unmatched bases: 5. The CDR3 sequence is CASSSRGRSNTGELFF. The DNA for the CDR3 is TGTGCCAGTAGTAGCCGCGGGAGATCGAACACCGGGGAGCTGTTTTTT.

This chain connects TRBV5-1 to TRBJ1-1, with TRBD1 matching over 10 bases. Germline CDR1 and CDR2: SGHRS and YFSETQ. V gave up 4 bases and J gave up 1 base; unmatched junction bases: 7. The CDR3 runs to 16 residues. The CDR3 spells CASSTGTGVPNTEAFF. CDR3 DNA sequence: TGCGCCAGCAGCACAGGGACAGGGGTGCCGAACACTGAAGCTTTCTTT.

The genes are TRBV21-1 and TRBJ2-2; no check of the table's D call, TRBD2, against the DNA was made. TRBV21-1 is tagged as a pseudogene. The CDR3 length is 17 residues. CDR3 residues: CASSKSPPGSNTGELFF. CDR3 bases: TGTGCCAGCAGCAAATCCCCGCCGGGGTCGAACACCGGGGAGCTGTTTTTT.

V is TRBV11-2 and J is TRBJ2-6, with D possibly matching TRBD1 (5 bases). Germline V CDR1 and CDR2: SGHAT, FQNNGV. V was trimmed by 6 bases and J by 0 bases, leaving 12 bases between them. The CDR3 runs 16 residues. The CDR3 spells CASRHYRTSGANVLTF. The CDR3 DNA reads TGTGCCAGCAGACACTACAGGACCTCTGGGGCCAACGTCCTGACTTTC.

V and J are TRBV6-6 and TRBJ2-3; D might be TRBD1 (5 bases). Per germline, CDR1 MNHNY and CDR2 SVGAGI (reference sequence). The CDR3 contains 14 residues. V was clipped by 5 bases and J by 0 bases, with 9 bases between them. The CDR3 loop is CASSPGFSTDTQYF. The CDR3 nucleotides read TGTGCCAGCAGTCCAGGGTTTAGCACAGATACGCAGTATTTT.

The rearrangement uses TRBV5-8 and TRBJ1-2, with TRBD1 matching over 7 bases. This CDR3 contains 15 residues. Trimming took 3 bases from V and 4 from J; bases not matched to a gene: 9. From germline, CDR1 is SGHTS and CDR2 YDEGEE. The CDR3 region is CASSSSGGFIYGYTF. CDR3 DNA: TGTGCCAGCAGCTCATCAGGGGGTTTCATCTATGGCTACACCTTC.

The chain is built from TRBV7-2 and TRBJ1-5; D is unclear. Deletions cut 5 bases from V and 2 bases from J, with 16 bases between. Germline values: CDR1 SGHTA, CDR2 FQGNSA. CDR3 size: 16 residues. The CDR3 DNA reads as TGTGCCAGCAGCCCTTACGCTGGTACGGGCAATCAGCCCCAGCATTTT. Residues: CASSPYAGTGNQPQHF.

The rearrangement joins TRBV27 to TRBJ2-3; 10 positions agree with TRBD2. V shed 6 bases, J shed 3 bases, and the junction held 12 bases outside the gene matches. The CDR3 is made up of 17 amino acids. Looked up from germline, CDR1 is MNHEY and CDR2 is SMNVEV (reference sequence). The CDR3 spells CASRGLPVAGGTDTQYF. DNA for the CDR3: TGTGCCAGCAGGGGATTACCAGTAGCGGGGGGAACAGATACGCAGTATTTT.

V is TRBV5-1 and J is TRBJ2-1, with D perhaps TRBD2 (6 bases). In germline, CDR1 is SGHRS, CDR2 YFSETQ. This CDR3 contains 15 residues. V gave up 0 bases and J gave up 2 bases, with 9 bases separating them. The CDR3 sequence is CASSLAAGPYNEQFF. In DNA form, the CDR3 reads TGCGCCAGCAGCTTGGCGGCGGGGCCCTACAATGAGCAGTTCTTC.

The chain has TRBV10-3 and TRBJ2-3; D gene unclear. The CDR3 is made up of 13 amino acids. Trimming took off 10 bases at V and 2 bases at J, with 13 bases between the two ends. CDR1 is ENHRY, CDR2 SYGVKD, per germline. CDR3 sequence (DNA): TGTGCCACCTCCAATCGGGTCACAGATACGCAGTATTTT. Translated, it gives CATSNRVTDTQYF.

The chain employs TRBV11-3 and TRBJ2-2; TRBD2 agrees at 7 bases. The CDR3 runs to 16 residues. From germline, CDR1 is SGHNT and CDR2 YENEEA. V dropped 2 bases and J dropped 6; count of bases not matched to a gene: 9. For the CDR3, the DNA is TGTGCCAGCAGCTTACACCGGGACTACGCCCCCGGGGAGCTGTTTTTT. Its translation is CASSLHRDYAPGELFF.

The V call is TRBV7-6, the J call TRBJ1-3; no definite D call. The V end was cut by 5 bases, the J end by 2 bases, with 22 bases between. The CDR3 totals 18 residues. Germline CDR1 is SGHVS and CDR2 is FNYEAQ. The CDR3 protein is CASSQVWGGQLAGNTIYF. CDR3 sequence (DNA): TGTGCCAGCAGCCAAGTCTGGGGAGGCCAGCTCGCTGGAAACACCATATATTTT.

The V and J genes are TRBV7-9 and TRBJ1-6; D is uncertain. V was shortened by 7 bases and J by 8 bases, with 12 bases between the two germline ends. Per germline, CDR1 SEHNR and CDR2 FQNEAQ (reference sequence). The CDR3 totals 13 residues. CDR3 coding DNA: TGTGCCAGCACCATTAACAGAGATTCACCCCTCCACTTT. This codes for CASTINRDSPLHF.

V is TRBV5-1 and J is TRBJ2-3; the D gene is possibly TRBD2 (7 bases). The V end lost 1 base, the J end lost 4 bases, and 13 bases lay between the germline ends. The CDR3 consists of 15 residues. Per germline, CDR1 SGHRS and CDR2 YFSETQ. CDR3 bases: TGCGCCAGCAGCTTGTGGGGGGGCTTGGCAGATACGCAGTATTTT. Residues: CASSLWGGLADTQYF.

This clone came up a few times. The J gene is TRBJ2-3, the V gene TRBV5-4; weak D call: TRBD1 (6 bases). CDR1 and CDR2 (germline): SGHNT, YYREEE (reference sequence). This CDR3 is 12 amino acids long. The ends were cut back, 4 bases at V and 5 bases at J, with 8 bases in the middle. DNA for the CDR3: TGTGCCAGCAGCCGAGGGGGAGATACGCAGTATTTT. This sequence encodes CASSRGGDTQYF.

This clone has just one count. The chain joins TRBV19 to TRBJ1-1; D remains unclear. Germline CDR1 LNHDA, CDR2 SQIVND (reference sequence). The CDR3 is 17 residues long. V lost 5 bases and J lost 1, with 20 bases in between. The CDR3 nucleotides read TGTGCCAGTAGTGACCAGGAAAAGGGAGACGGGAACACTGAAGCTTTCTTT. Protein: CASSDQEKGDGNTEAFF.

This clone was detected once. The chain employs TRBV18 and TRBJ2-3; 9 bases are a match to TRBD2. The germline gives CDR1 KGHSH, CDR2 LQKENI. The CDR3 loop spans 16 amino acids. V lost 2 bases to trimming and J lost 4 bases; unmatched junction nucleotides: 7. This chain's CDR3 is CASSPVAGDPPDTQYF. The CDR3 bases are TGTGCCAGCTCACCAGTAGCGGGGGACCCCCCAGATACGCAGTATTTT.

This chain uses TRBV11-2 with TRBJ1-3; D ambiguous. V lost 5 bases, J lost 4 bases, and 15 bases lay in between. The length of the CDR3 is 15 residues. CDR1 is SGHAT, CDR2 FQNNGV, per germline. This CDR3 is CASSRGPTSGNTIYF. Written as DNA, the CDR3 is TGTGCCAGCAGCCGAGGGCCCACTTCAGGAAACACCATATATTTT. Full variable domain (outside the CDR3, taken from reference TRBV11-2 and TRBJ1-3): EAGVAQSPRYKIIEKRQSVAFWCNPISGHATLYWYQQILGQGPKLLIQFQNNGVVDDSQLPKDRFSAERLKGVDSTLKIQPAKLEDSAVYLCASSRGPTSGNTIYFGEGSWLTVV.

A single count supports this clone. The chain links TRBV4-2 to TRBJ1-1, with a tentative D call TRBD1 (5 bases). The V end lost 4 bases, the J end lost 2 bases, and 11 bases lay between the germline ends. Germline V gene lookup returns CDR1 LGHNA and CDR2 YNFKEQ. This CDR3 is built from 14 residues. The DNA for the CDR3 is TGTGCCAGCAGCCGCCGGGGGGGAAACACTGAAGCTTTCTTT. This translates into CASSRRGGNTEAFF.

In this sample, this clone is large. The V and J genes are TRBV7-6 and TRBJ2-5, with 7 bases lining up with TRBD1. Losses at the gene ends were 2 bases for V and 5 bases for J; bases not matched to a gene: 8. The CDR3 has 15 residues. Germline CDR1 is SGHVS and CDR2 is FNYEAQ. Written as DNA, the CDR3 is TGTGCCAGCAGCTTATCGAGGGGGCGCAAGGAGACCCAGTACTTC. Translating it yields CASSLSRGRKETQYF.

The chain combines TRBV28 with TRBJ1-4; TRBD1 matches 10 bases. The germline V gene has CDR1 MDHEN and CDR2 SYDVKM. This CDR3 has 21 residues. V lost 1 base and J lost 6; bases outside the gene matches: 20. The CDR3 DNA sequence: TGTGCCAGCAGTTTATATCGAGGGGCTGGGACAGGGGATAATGACGATGAAAAACTGTTTTTT. This translates into CASSLYRGAGTGDNDDEKLFF.

The chain has TRBV15 and TRBJ2-3, with 7 bases lining up with TRBD2. The germline gives CDR1 LNHNV, CDR2 YYDKDF (reference sequence). This CDR3 comprises 17 residues. J lost 4 bases, V lost 3 bases, and 13 bases had no gene match. DNA for the CDR3: TGTGCCACCAGCAGGCGCGGGGCGGGGGACCAAGCAGATACGCAGTATTTT. It encodes CATSRRGAGDQADTQYF.

The CDR3 nucleotides are TGTGCCAGCAGCTCAGCAGGGGGCGACGGTCAGCCCCAGCATTTT. Protein product: CASSSAGGDGQPQHF. The rearrangement links TRBV7-2 to TRBJ1-5; 8 bases agree with TRBD1. The length of the CDR3 is 15 residues. V was clipped by 4 bases and J by 6 bases; unmatched bases: 8. CDR1 SGHTA and CDR2 FQGNSA come from the germline V gene.

The genes are TRBV5-1 and TRBJ2-3; 9 bases are a match to TRBD2. V was clipped by 3 bases and J by 5 bases; unmatched bases: 7. Germline loops: CDR1 SGHRS, CDR2 YFSETQ. This CDR3 is 15 amino acids long. The CDR3 protein is CASSSTRGGKDTQYF. The DNA for the CDR3 is TGCGCCAGCAGCTCCACGCGGGGGGGCAAAGATACGCAGTATTTT. Complete variable domain (other parts from reference TRBV5-1 and TRBJ2-3): KAGVTQTPRYLIKTRGQQVTLSCSPISGHRSVSWYQQTPGQGLQFLFEYFSETQRNKGNFPGRFSGRQFSNSRSEMNVSTLELGDSALYLCASSSTRGGKDTQYFGPGTRLTVL.